The 30 T cell receptor beta chains below were found in one sample sequenced in a study of regulatory T cells in long-lasting Graves disease. Time point in this sample: newly diagnosed GD, antithyroid drugs for less than 3 months. PBMC-extracted RNA yielded the TCR library. According to the study, TCR beta libraries were built with iRepertoire HTBI primers and CDR3-region Arm-PCR. In TCRdb, the multiplex PCR reads were re-called with MiXCR into one record per CDR3 protein. The profile covers about 360,000 distinct CDR3 sequences, with under 20% appearing a single time and around 20% taken by the ten largest. This sample was shared with a second study, whose subject was T cells in Graves' hyperthyroidism and ophthalmopathy.

The source was peripheral blood mononuclear cells (PBMCs), collected at new diagnosis, from a patient treated with antithyroid drugs. The receptor set was obtained from a woman aged 18-35 years with Graves disease.

This clonotype has at least ten counts. The V gene is TRBV5-1, the J gene TRBJ2-7, with D unresolved. CDR3 length equals 13 residues. The V gene's germline CDR1 is SGHRS and CDR2 YFSETQ. V was trimmed by 0 bases and J by 7 bases, leaving 11 bases between them. CDR3 in amino acids: CASSLELPLEQYF. The CDR3 DNA follows: TGCGCCAGCAGCTTGGAACTGCCTCTGGAGCAGTACTTC.

This clonotype came up many times. The chain carries TRBV11-1 and TRBJ2-1, with 8 bases lining up with TRBD2. V dropped 5 bases and J dropped 2; count of bases not matched to a gene: 2. The CDR3 is 14 residues long. Germline V gives CDR1 SGHAT, CDR2 FQDESV (reference sequence). The CDR3 sequence is CASSTSGTYNEQFF. CDR3 sequence (DNA): TGTGCCAGCAGCACTAGCGGCACCTACAATGAGCAGTTCTTC.

This clonotype has at least ten counts. The rearrangement joins TRBV2 to TRBJ2-7; D is possibly TRBD2 (6 bases). There are 15 residues in the CDR3. Germline-derived CDR1 and CDR2 are SNHLY and FYNNEI. Between the trimmed V and J ends, which lost 6 bases and 5 bases, there was a span of 20 bases. CDR3 DNA: TGTGCCAGCAGGGATCTTCGGGGGTACTTGCACGAGCAGTACTTC. Its translation: CASRDLRGYLHEQYF.

This clonotype was seen at least ten times. The V call is TRBV27, the J call TRBJ2-2, with D unclear. V lost 6 bases, J lost 0 bases, and 11 bases lay in between. The germline CDR1 and CDR2 sequences are MNHEY and SMNVEV (reference sequence). This CDR3 comprises 15 residues. CDR3 residues: CASSEVFSNTGELFF. CDR3 in DNA: TGTGCCAGCAGCGAGGTCTTCTCGAACACCGGGGAGCTGTTTTTT.

This clonotype was recorded a few times. As DNA, the CDR3 is TGTGCCACCACCCCCCGCGGACAGGGAACCTACGAGCAGTACTTC. It translates to CATTPRGQGTYEQYF. V gene TRBV6-1 combines with J gene TRBJ2-7; 8 bases map to TRBD1. With 10 bases clipped from V and 2 bases from J, the junction kept 13 bases outside the gene matches. This CDR3 contains 15 residues. Germline CDR1 reads MNHNS; CDR2 reads SASEGT.

V usage is TRBV10-3 and J usage is TRBJ2-1; maybe TRBD2 (6 bases). V lost 6 bases to trimming and J lost 3 bases, with 18 bases between them. Germline CDR1 and CDR2: ENHRY and SYGVKD. The CDR3 extends over 16 amino acids. CDR3 nucleotide sequence: TGTGCCATCAGCGTTCTTACTAGCCTAGGCTACAATGAGCAGTTCTTC. Encoded protein: CAISVLTSLGYNEQFF.

The chain carries TRBV6-1 and TRBJ1-2, with 11 bases that match TRBD1. The CDR3 is made up of 14 amino acids. V was pared by 6 bases and J by 5 bases, with 5 bases of the junction left unmatched. In germline, CDR1 is MNHNS, CDR2 SASEGT. The CDR3 sequence is CASRWTGGGYGYTF. In DNA form, the CDR3 reads TGTGCCAGCAGATGGACAGGGGGCGGGTATGGCTACACCTTC.

This clonotype was seen many times. The chain links TRBV7-2 to TRBJ1-1; D is ambiguous. V dropped 3 bases and J dropped 2 bases, with 16 bases sitting between them. CDR1 is SGHTA, CDR2 FQGNSA, per germline. This CDR3 spans 16 amino acids. In DNA, the CDR3 is TGTGCCAGCAGCTTCCTGTCGACCGGAACAAACACTGAAGCTTTCTTT. Protein sequence: CASSFLSTGTNTEAFF.

The chain joins TRBV29-1 to TRBJ2-7, with D perhaps assigned TRBD1 or TRBD2 (5 bases each). Per germline, CDR1 SQVTM and CDR2 ANQGSEA. This CDR3 spans 14 amino acids. V lost 0 bases and J 4 bases, leaving 13 bases between the germline ends. The CDR3 loop is CSVEDSWDRYEQYF. The CDR3 region has the DNA TGCAGCGTTGAAGATTCCTGGGACCGGTACGAGCAGTACTTC.

This clonotype has ten or more counts. The rearrangement uses TRBV6-2 or TRBV6-3 and TRBJ2-7; 7 positions match TRBD2. V gave up 2 bases and J gave up 5 bases; unmatched junction bases: 15. From germline, CDR1 is MNHEY and CDR2 SVGEGT. This CDR3 contains 17 residues. CDR3 protein: CASSYRASGTNDHEQYF. For the CDR3, the DNA is TGTGCCAGCAGTTACCGGGCCTCCGGGACTAACGACCACGAGCAGTACTTC.

This clonotype was picked up many times. The chain links TRBV6-1 to TRBJ1-2; D is perhaps TRBD1 (5 bases). Trimming pared 6 bases from V and 0 bases from J, leaving 17 bases between. CDR1 is MNHNS and CDR2 is SASEGT in the germline V gene. This CDR3 contains 16 residues. The CDR3 loop reads CASSRGGDGPNYGYTF. In nucleotides, the CDR3 is TGTGCCAGCAGCCGAGGAGGGGACGGTCCTAACTATGGCTACACCTTC.

In its sample, this clonotype was seen many times. The chain couples TRBV9 to TRBJ2-2; D ambiguous. Germline assignment: CDR1 SGDLS and CDR2 YYNGEE. This CDR3 contains 13 residues. V dropped 0 bases and J dropped 4 bases, with 4 bases sitting between them. As DNA, the CDR3 is TGTGCCAGCAGCGTAGGTCCCACCGGGGAGCTGTTTTTT. Protein product: CASSVGPTGELFF.

This clonotype was found many times. This chain connects TRBV2 to TRBJ2-3; TRBD2 matches 12 bases. The germline CDR1 and CDR2 sequences are SNHLY and FYNNEI. After removal of 8 bases from V and 0 bases from J, the junction contained 6 bases not matched to a gene. The length of the CDR3 is 16 residues. The CDR3 loop is CASSSGRALSTDTQYF. The CDR3 bases are TGTGCCAGCTCTAGCGGGAGGGCCCTTAGCACAGATACGCAGTATTTT.

This clonotype was detected many times. The V gene is TRBV3-1, the J gene TRBJ2-3; TRBD1 is a possible D gene (5 bases). The CDR3 covers 16 residues. Germline assignment: CDR1 LGHDT and CDR2 YNNKEL (reference sequence). Trimming left V 1 base short and J 11 bases short, with 22 bases between. As DNA, the CDR3 is TGTGCCAGCAGCCAAGTAGTTAAGAGGAGAAGGGGCATGCAGTATTTT. Amino acid sequence: CASSQVVKRRRGMQYF.

Only a few counts were recorded for this clonotype. The rearrangement uses TRBV19 and TRBJ2-7, with a weak D call TRBD1 (6 bases). Per the germline V gene, CDR1 is LNHDA and CDR2 is SQIVND (reference sequence). V was trimmed by 10 bases and J by 5 bases, leaving 18 bases between them. This CDR3 has 13 residues. CDR3 region: CATSVRGSDEQYF. In nucleotides, the CDR3 is TGTGCCACCTCGGTCAGGGGTTCCGACGAGCAGTACTTC.

This clonotype has a count of ten or more. This chain links TRBV30 with TRBJ2-7; 11 nucleotides line up with TRBD2. V lost 1 base, J lost 0 bases, and 14 bases stayed unmatched. The CDR3 runs 19 residues. From germline, CDR1 is GTSNPN and CDR2 SVGIG (reference sequence). The CDR3 region is CAWSDRKLAGEIGSYEQYF. In DNA form, the CDR3 reads TGTGCCTGGAGTGATCGGAAACTAGCGGGAGAGATAGGCTCCTACGAGCAGTACTTC.

This clonotype was seen repeatedly, ten times or more. The chain couples TRBV2 to TRBJ2-3; no definite D call. CDR1 and CDR2 (germline): SNHLY, FYNNEI. The V gene lost 2 bases and the J gene lost 7 bases, with 13 bases spanning the gap. This CDR3 is built from 14 residues. The CDR3 region has the DNA TGTGCCAGCAGTGAAACGGACGGGCAGCATACGCAGTATTTT. Its protein product is CASSETDGQHTQYF.

This clonotype was seen only a few times. The V and J genes are TRBV11-2 and TRBJ1-3; D is ambiguous. CDR1 is SGHAT, CDR2 FQNNGV, per germline. Trimming took 4 bases from V and 2 from J, leaving 12 bases between them. The CDR3 totals 15 residues. Here the CDR3 DNA reads TGTGCCAGCAGCTCCCCGCGGGTGGCTGGAAACACCATATATTTT. Protein sequence: CASSSPRVAGNTIYF.

This clonotype was observed at least ten times. This likely comes from a read error, as the CDR3 has no conserved phenylalanine or tryptophan at its end. Because the CDR3's place on the DNA is in doubt, the DNA is left out and the CDR3 is given as listed by TCRdb. V gene TRBV28 combines with J gene TRBJ2-7; the D call of TRBD1 is as the table states it, not checked on the DNA. With termini counted, the CDR3 has 13 amino acids. Germline V gene sequence: CDR1 MDHEN, CDR2 SYDVKM. This chain's CDR3 is CASSMGGGAGQNY.

This clonotype occurred many times. The chain joins TRBV7-6 to TRBJ2-3; TRBD2 matches 10 bases. This CDR3 is 16 amino acids long. CDR1 and CDR2 from the germline V gene are SGHVS and FNYEAQ. The ends lost 3 bases at V and 4 bases at J; junction bases unmatched: 7. The CDR3 protein is CASSFLAGVAADTQYF. In DNA, the CDR3 is TGTGCCAGCAGCTTCCTAGCGGGGGTCGCTGCAGATACGCAGTATTTT.

The chain couples TRBV5-5 to TRBJ2-3, with D perhaps matching TRBD2 (5 bases). The germline V gene has CDR1 SGHKS and CDR2 YYEKEE (reference sequence). Trimming left V 4 bases short and J 0 bases short, with 12 bases between. The CDR3 is 15 residues long. CDR3 in amino acids: CASSPDGDSTDTQYF. CDR3 bases: TGTGCCAGCAGCCCTGACGGGGATAGCACAGATACGCAGTATTTT.

With respect to this clonotype: A read error may explain this, as a much larger clone is one base away. The chain carries TRBV5-1 and TRBJ2-7; D might be TRBD2 (6 bases). Germline V lookup: CDR1 SGHRS, CDR2 YFSETQ. This CDR3 contains 14 residues. The CDR3 sequence: CASSFFARAGEQYF. The CDR3 DNA sequence: TGTGCCAGCAGCTTTTTCGCGAGAGCGGGCGAGCAGTACTTC.

This clonotype was seen ten or more times. V usage is TRBV20-1 and J usage is TRBJ2-3; no definite D call. V lost 3 bases and J lost 2, with 12 bases in between. Germline CDR1 DFQATT, CDR2 SNEGSKA (reference sequence). This CDR3 region has 14 residues. In nucleotides, the CDR3 is TGCAGTGCTAGGAGAGATACTTCCACAGATACGCAGTATTTT. Translated, it gives CSARRDTSTDTQYF.

The CDR3 DNA sequence: TGTGCCAGCAGTGAATTAAGGACGGGGCTTCAGTACTTC. It translates to CASSELRTGLQYF. The V call is TRBV25-1, the J call TRBJ2-4; D may be TRBD1 or TRBD2 (5 bases each). CDR3 size: 13 residues. Germline V CDR1 and CDR2: MGHDK, SYGVNS. Between the trimmed V and J ends, which lost 1 base and 11 bases, there was a span of 12 bases.

At least ten counts were recorded for this clonotype. V gene TRBV2 combines with J gene TRBJ2-7; D is possibly TRBD2 (5 bases). The CDR3 spans 12 residues. With 6 bases removed from V and 7 bases from J, the gap between germline ends came to 13 bases. CDR1 and CDR2 from the germline V gene are SNHLY and FYNNEI. The CDR3, as DNA: TGTGCCAGCAGCCCACTAGTTTCTGAGCAGTACTTC. This gives the protein CASSPLVSEQYF.

The V call is TRBV5-1, the J call TRBJ2-5, with 15 bases matching TRBD2. Germline CDR1 is SGHRS and CDR2 is YFSETQ. The CDR3 runs 18 residues. The V and J ends lost 4 bases and 3 bases, in that order; junction bases with no gene match: 10. Written as DNA, the CDR3 is TGCGCCAGCAGCAGCCAAGGGACTAGCGGGAGGCTCAAAGAGACCCAGTACTTC. This sequence encodes CASSSQGTSGRLKETQYF.

This clonotype was observed many times. At one end the junction does not follow the germline gene, possibly because of a read error. The chain couples TRBV15 to TRBJ2-7; the D is unclear. Germline lookup yields CDR1 LNHNV and CDR2 YYDKDF (reference sequence). This CDR3 has 16 residues. Here the CDR3 reads CATSRDSGSPTYEQYF. The CDR3 DNA reads as TGTGCCACCAGCCGAGACTCAGGCAGTCCGACCTACGAGCAGTACTTC.

This clonotype came up a few times. This sequence joins TRBV28 and TRBJ1-2; D gene unclear. The V gene lost 2 bases and the J gene lost 7 bases, with 14 bases spanning the gap. This CDR3 has 14 residues. Germline lookup yields CDR1 MDHEN and CDR2 SYDVKM. The CDR3 DNA reads as TGTGCCAGCAGTTTAGTTGATAGGGTCGGTGGCTACACCTTC. This translates into CASSLVDRVGGYTF.

There are a few counts of this clonotype. V and J are TRBV9 and TRBJ1-6; possibly TRBD1 for D (5 bases). Trimming stripped 0 bases from V and 13 bases from J, with 17 bases between. The CDR3 covers 15 residues. The germline CDR1 and CDR2 sequences are SGDLS and YYNGEE. CDR3: CASSVGEGPTSPLHF. The CDR3, as DNA: TGTGCCAGCAGCGTAGGGGAGGGGCCTACGAGTCCCCTCCACTTT.

A few counts support this clonotype. The CDR3 protein is CASSQPREAFF. CDR3 nucleotides: TGTGCCAGCAGCCAACCAAGGGAAGCTTTCTTT. The rearrangement joins TRBV7-2 to TRBJ1-1; D is uncertain. The V and J ends lost 5 bases and 8 bases respectively, with 9 bases between them. The germline CDR1 and CDR2 sequences are SGHTA and FQGNSA. The CDR3 has 11 residues.